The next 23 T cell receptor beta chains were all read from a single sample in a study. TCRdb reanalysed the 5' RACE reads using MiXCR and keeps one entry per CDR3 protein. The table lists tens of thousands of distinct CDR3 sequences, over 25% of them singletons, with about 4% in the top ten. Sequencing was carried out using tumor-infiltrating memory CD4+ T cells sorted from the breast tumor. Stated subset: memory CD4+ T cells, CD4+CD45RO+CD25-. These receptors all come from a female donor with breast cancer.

CDR3 DNA sequence: TGTGCCAGCAGTTACTCCATCAACTATAATTCACCCCTCCACTTT. Its protein is CASSYSINYNSPLHF. The chain recombines TRBV6-5 with TRBJ1-6; D remains ambiguous. CDR1 is MNHEY, CDR2 SVGAGI, per germline. Trimming removed 0 bases from V and 3 bases from J, with 6 bases in between. The CDR3 is 15 amino acids.

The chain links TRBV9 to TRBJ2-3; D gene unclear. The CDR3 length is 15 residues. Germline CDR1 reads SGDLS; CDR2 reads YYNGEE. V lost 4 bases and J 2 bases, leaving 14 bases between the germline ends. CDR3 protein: CASSPNTHSTDTQYF. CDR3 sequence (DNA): TGTGCCAGCAGCCCCAATACCCATTCCACAGATACGCAGTATTTT.

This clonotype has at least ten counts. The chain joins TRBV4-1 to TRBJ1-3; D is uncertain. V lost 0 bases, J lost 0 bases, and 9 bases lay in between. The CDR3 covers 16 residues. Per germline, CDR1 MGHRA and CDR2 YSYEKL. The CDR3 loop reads CASSQDTRSSGNTIYF. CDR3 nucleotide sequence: TGCGCCAGCAGCCAAGATACACGGAGCTCTGGAAACACCATATATTTT.

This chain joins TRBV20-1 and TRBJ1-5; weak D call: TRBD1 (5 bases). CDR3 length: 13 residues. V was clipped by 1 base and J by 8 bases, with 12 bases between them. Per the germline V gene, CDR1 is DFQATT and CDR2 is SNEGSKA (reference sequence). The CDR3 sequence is CSARAGDWEPQHF. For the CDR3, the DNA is TGCAGTGCTAGAGCGGGGGATTGGGAGCCCCAGCATTTT.

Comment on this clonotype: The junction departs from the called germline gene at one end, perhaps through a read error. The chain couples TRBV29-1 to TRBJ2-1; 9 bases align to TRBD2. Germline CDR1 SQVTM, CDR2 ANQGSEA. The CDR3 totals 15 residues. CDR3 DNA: TGCAGCGTTGAAGGACTAGCGGATTCCTACAATGAGCAGCTCTTC. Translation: CSVEGLADSYNEQLF.

CDR3 bases: TGTGCCAGCAGGAGTCCCCTCGGGCAGGGCACCACAGATACGCAGTATTTT. Amino acids: CASRSPLGQGTTDTQYF. The rearrangement joins TRBV6-1 to TRBJ2-3; TRBD1 might be the D (5 bases). Germline CDR1 reads MNHNS; CDR2 reads SASEGT. Trimming took off 6 bases at V and 2 bases at J, with 21 bases between the two ends. The CDR3 sequence is 17 residues long.

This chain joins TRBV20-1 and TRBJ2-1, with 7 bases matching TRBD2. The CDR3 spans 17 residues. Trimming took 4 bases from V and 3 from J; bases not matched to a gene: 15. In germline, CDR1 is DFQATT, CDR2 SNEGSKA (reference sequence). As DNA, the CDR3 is TGCAGTGCTAAAACTTATTTCCCCGGCGGGGGCTACAATGAGCAGTTCTTC. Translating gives CSAKTYFPGGGYNEQFF.

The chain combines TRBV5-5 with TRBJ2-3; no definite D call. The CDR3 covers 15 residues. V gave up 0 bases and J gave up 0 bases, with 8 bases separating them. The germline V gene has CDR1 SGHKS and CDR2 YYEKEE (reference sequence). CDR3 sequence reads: CASSLAPTSTDTQYF. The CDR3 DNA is TGTGCCAGCAGCTTGGCCCCGACTAGCACAGATACGCAGTATTTT. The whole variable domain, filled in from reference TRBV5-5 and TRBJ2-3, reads DAGVTQSPTHLIKTRGQQVTLRCSPISGHKSVSWYQQVLGQGPQFIFQYYEKEERGRGNFPDRFSARQFPNYSSELNVNALLLGDSALYLCASSLAPTSTDTQYFGPGTRLTVL.

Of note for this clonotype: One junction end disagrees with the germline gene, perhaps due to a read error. CDR3 protein: CGVRGDGVKNIQYF. CDR3 DNA sequence: TGCGGCGTCAGGGGGGATGGGGTCAAAAACATTCAGTACTTC. The gene calls are TRBV29-1 and TRBJ2-4; D possibly corresponds to TRBD1 (7 bases). This CDR3 spans 14 amino acids. The germline V gene has CDR1 SQVTM and CDR2 ANQGSEA.

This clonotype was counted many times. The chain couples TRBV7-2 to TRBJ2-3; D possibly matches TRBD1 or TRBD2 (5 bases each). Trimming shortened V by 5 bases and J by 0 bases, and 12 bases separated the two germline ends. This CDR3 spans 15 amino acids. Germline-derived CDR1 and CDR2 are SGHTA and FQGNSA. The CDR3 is CASSPGRTSTDTQYF. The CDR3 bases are TGTGCCAGCAGCCCGGGACGAACTAGCACAGATACGCAGTATTTT.

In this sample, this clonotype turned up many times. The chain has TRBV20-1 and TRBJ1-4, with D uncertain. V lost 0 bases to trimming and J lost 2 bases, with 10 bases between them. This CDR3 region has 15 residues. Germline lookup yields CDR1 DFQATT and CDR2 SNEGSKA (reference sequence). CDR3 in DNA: TGCAGTGCTAGAGATAAGAGTTTCACTAATGAAAAACTGTTTTTT. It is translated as CSARDKSFTNEKLFF.

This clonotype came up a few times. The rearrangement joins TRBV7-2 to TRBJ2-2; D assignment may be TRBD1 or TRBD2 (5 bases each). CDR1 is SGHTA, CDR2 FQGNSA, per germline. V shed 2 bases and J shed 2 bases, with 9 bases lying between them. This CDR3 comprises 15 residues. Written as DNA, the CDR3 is TGTGCCAGCAGCTTAATGGGACCCAACACCGGGGAGCTGTTTTTT. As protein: CASSLMGPNTGELFF.

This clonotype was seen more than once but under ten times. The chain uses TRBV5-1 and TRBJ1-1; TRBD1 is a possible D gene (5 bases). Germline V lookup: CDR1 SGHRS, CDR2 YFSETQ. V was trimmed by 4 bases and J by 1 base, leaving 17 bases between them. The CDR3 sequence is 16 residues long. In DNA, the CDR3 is TGCGCCAGCAGCCGTCAGCCCCTACAGGAGAACACTGAAGCTTTCTTT. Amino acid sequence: CASSRQPLQENTEAFF.

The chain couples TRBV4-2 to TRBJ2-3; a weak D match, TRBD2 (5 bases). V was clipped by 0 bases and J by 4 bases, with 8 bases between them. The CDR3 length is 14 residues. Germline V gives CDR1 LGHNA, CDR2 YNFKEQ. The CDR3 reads CASSQDAGADTQYF. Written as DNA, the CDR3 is TGTGCCAGCAGCCAAGATGCGGGCGCAGATACGCAGTATTTT.

The CDR3 DNA is TGCAGTGCTAGTCGCTCGGTAGCGGGAGGGATCACCGGGGAGCTGTTTTTT. Translating gives CSASRSVAGGITGELFF. V gene TRBV20-1 combines with J gene TRBJ2-2, with TRBD2 identical over 11 bases. CDR1 and CDR2 (germline): DFQATT, SNEGSKA (reference sequence). The CDR3 sequence is 17 residues long. Unmatched junction bases numbered 10, after V lost 3 bases and J lost 4 bases.

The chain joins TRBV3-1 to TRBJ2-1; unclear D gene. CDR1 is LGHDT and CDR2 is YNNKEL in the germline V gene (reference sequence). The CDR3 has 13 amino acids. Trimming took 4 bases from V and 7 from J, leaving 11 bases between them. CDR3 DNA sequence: TGTGCCAGCAGCCGAGGCCAATGGAATGAGCAGTTCTTC. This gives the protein CASSRGQWNEQFF.

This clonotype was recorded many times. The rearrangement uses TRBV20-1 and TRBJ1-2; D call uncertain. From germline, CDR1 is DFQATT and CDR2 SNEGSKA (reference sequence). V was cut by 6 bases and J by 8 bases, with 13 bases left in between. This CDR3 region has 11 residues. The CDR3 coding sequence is TGCAGTGCCGGGCAGCCTCACGGCTACACCTTC. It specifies CSAGQPHGYTF.

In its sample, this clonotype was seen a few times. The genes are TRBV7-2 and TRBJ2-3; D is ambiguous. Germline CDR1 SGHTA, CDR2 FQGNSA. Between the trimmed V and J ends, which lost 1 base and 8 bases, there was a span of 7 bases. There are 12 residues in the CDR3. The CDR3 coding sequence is TGTGCCAGCAGCTTAGGGACGGGTACGCAGTATTTT. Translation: CASSLGTGTQYF.

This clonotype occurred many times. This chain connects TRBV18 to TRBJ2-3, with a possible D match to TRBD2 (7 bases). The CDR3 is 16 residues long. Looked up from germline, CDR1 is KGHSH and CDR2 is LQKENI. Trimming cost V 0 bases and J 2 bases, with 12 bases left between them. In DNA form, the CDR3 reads TGTGCCAGCTCACCACCCGGGGGGCACCACACAGATACGCAGTATTTT. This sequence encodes CASSPPGGHHTDTQYF.

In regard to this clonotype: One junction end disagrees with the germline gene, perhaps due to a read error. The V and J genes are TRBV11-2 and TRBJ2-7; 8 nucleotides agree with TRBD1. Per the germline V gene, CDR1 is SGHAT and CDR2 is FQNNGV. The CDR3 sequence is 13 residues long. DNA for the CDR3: TGTGCTAGCAGCTTGGACAGGGCTGGCGAGCAGTACTTC. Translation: CASSLDRAGEQYF.

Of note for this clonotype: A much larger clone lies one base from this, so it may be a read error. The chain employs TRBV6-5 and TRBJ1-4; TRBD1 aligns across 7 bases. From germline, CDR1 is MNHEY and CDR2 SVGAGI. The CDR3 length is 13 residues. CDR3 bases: TGTGCCAGCAGTCGGCAGGGGGGTGAAAAACTGATTTTT. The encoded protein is CASSRQGGEKLIF.

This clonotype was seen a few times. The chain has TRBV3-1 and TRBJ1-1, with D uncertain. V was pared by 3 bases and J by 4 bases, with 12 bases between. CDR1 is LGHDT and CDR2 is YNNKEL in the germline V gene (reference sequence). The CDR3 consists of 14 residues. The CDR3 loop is CASSQSETLTEAFF. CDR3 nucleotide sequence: TGTGCCAGCAGCCAGAGTGAGACCCTCACTGAAGCTTTCTTT.

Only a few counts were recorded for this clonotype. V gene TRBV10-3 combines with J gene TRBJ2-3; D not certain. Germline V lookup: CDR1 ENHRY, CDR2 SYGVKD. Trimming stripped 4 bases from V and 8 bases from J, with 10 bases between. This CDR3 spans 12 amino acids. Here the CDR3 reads CAISGGGPTQYF. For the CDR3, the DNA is TGTGCCATCAGTGGGGGTGGTCCTACGCAGTATTTT.